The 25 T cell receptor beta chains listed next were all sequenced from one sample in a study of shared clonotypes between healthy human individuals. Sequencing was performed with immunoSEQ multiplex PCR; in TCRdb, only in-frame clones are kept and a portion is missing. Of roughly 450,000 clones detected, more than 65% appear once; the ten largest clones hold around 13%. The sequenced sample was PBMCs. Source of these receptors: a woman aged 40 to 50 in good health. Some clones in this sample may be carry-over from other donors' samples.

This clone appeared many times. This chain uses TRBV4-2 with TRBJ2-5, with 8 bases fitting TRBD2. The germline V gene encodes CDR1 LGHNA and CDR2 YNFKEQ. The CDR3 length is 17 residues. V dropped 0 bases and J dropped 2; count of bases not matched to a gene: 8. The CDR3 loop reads CASSQDPPASGQETQYF. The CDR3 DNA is TGTGCCAGCAGCCAAGATCCCCCGGCTAGCGGGCAAGAGACCCAGTACTTC.

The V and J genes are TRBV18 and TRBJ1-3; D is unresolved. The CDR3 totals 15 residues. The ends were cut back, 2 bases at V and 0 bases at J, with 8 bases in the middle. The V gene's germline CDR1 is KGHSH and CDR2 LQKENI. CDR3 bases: TGTGCCAGCTCACCAACACCGCTCTCTGGAAACACCATATATTTT. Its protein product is CASSPTPLSGNTIYF.

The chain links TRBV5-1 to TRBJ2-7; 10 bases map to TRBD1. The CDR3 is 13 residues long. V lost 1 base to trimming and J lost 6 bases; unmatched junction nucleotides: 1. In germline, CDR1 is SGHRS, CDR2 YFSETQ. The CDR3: CASSLWTGGEQYF. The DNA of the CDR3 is TGCGCCAGCAGCTTGTGGACAGGGGGCGAGCAGTACTTC.

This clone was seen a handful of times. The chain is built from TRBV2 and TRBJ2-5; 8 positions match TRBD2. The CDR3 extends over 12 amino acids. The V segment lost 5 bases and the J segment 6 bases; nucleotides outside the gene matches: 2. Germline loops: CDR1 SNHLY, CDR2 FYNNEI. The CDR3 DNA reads TGTGCCAGCAGTACTAGCGGACAGACCCAGTACTTC. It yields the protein CASSTSGQTQYF.

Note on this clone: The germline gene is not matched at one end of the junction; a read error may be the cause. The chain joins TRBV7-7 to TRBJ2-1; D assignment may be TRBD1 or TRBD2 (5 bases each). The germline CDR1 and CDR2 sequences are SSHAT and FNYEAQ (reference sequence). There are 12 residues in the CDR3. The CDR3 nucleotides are TGCGCTAGCCAGGGCCCCAACAATGAGCAGTTCTTC. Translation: CASQGPNNEQFF.

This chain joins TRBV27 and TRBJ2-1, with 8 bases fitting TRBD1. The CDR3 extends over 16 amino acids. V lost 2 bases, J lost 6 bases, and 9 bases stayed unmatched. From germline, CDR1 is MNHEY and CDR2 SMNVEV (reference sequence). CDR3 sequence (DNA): TGTGCCAGCAGTTTAGCTCAGGGGGCGTTCCCCAATGAGCAGTTCTTC. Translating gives CASSLAQGAFPNEQFF.

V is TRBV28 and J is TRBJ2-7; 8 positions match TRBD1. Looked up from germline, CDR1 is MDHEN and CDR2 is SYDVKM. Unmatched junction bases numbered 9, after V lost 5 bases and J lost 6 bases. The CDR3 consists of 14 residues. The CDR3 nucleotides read TGTGCCAGCAGTACCGGGCAGGGGGCTACCGAGCAGTACTTC. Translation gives CASSTGQGATEQYF.

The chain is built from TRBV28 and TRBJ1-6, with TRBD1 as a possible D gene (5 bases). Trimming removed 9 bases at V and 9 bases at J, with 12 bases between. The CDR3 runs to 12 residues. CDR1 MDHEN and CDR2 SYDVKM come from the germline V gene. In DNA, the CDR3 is TGTGCCAGTAAGAGTCAGGGTTCACCCCTCCACTTT. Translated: CASKSQGSPLHF.

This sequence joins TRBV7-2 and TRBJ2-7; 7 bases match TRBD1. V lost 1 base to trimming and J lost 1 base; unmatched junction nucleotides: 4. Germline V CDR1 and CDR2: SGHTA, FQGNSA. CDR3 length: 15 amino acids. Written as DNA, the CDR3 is TGTGCCAGCAGCTTAGTTGGGACAGTTTCCTACGAGCAGTACTTC. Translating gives CASSLVGTVSYEQYF. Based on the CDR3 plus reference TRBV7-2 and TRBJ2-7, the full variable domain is GAGVSQSPSNKVTEKGKDVELRCDPISGHTALYWYRQSLGQGLEFLIYFQGNSAPDKSGLPSDRFSAERTGGSVSTLTIQRTQQEDSAVYLCASSLVGTVSYEQYFGPGTRLTVT.

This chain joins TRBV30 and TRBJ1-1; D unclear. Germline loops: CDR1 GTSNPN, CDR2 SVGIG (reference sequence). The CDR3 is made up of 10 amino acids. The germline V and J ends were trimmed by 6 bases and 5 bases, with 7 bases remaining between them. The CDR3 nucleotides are TGTGCCTGCCAAATGACTGAAGCTTTCTTT. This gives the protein CACQMTEAFF.

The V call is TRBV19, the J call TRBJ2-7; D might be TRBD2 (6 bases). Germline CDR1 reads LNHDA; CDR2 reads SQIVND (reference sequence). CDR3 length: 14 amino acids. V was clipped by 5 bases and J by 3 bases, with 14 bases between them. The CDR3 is CASSPVGRDYEQYF. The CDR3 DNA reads TGTGCCAGTAGTCCCGTCGGGAGAGACTACGAGCAGTACTTC.

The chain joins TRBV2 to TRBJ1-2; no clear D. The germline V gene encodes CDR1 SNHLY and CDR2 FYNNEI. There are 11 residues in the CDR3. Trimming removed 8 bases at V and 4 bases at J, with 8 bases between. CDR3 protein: CASWGVYGYTF. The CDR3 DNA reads TGTGCCAGCTGGGGTGTCTATGGCTACACCTTC. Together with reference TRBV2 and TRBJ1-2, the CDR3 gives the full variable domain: EPEVTQTPSHQVTQMGQEVILRCVPISNHLYFYWYRQILGQKVEFLVSFYNNEISEKSEIFDDQFSVERPDGSNFTLKIRSTKLEDSAMYFCASWGVYGYTFGSGTRLTVV.

The CDR3 DNA reads as TGCGCCAGCATCCAAAAGGCACTCCCGGGCGGGGATACGCAGTATTTT. Translation: CASIQKALPGGDTQYF. This sequence joins TRBV23-1 and TRBJ2-3, with D tentatively TRBD2 (5 bases). TRBV23-1 is an open reading frame, and its role is uncertain. The CDR3 runs 16 residues. The V end lost 7 bases, the J end lost 6 bases, and 23 bases lay between the germline ends.

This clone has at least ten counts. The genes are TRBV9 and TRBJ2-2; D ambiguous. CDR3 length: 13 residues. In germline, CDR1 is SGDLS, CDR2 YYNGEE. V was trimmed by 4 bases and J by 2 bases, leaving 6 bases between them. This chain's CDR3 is CASSPTNTGELFF. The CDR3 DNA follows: TGTGCCAGCAGCCCTACAAACACCGGGGAGCTGTTTTTT.

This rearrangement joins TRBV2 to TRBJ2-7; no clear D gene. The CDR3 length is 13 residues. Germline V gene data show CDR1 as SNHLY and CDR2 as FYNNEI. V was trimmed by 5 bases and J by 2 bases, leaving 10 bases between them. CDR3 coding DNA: TGTGCCAGCAGTCGACTCTCCACCTACGAGCAGTACTTC. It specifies CASSRLSTYEQYF.

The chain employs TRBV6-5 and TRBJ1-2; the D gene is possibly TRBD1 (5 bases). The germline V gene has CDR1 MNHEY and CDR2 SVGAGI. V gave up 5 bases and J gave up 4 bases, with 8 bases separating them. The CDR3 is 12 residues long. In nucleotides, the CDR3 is TGTGCCAGCAGTAGGGACCGCTATGGCTACACCTTC. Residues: CASSRDRYGYTF.

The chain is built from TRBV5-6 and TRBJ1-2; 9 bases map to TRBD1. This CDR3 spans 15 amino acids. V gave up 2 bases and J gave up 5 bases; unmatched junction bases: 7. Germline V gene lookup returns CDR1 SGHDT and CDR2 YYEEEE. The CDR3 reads CASSFGTGNRYGYTF. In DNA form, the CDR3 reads TGTGCCAGCAGCTTCGGGACAGGGAACCGGTATGGCTACACCTTC.

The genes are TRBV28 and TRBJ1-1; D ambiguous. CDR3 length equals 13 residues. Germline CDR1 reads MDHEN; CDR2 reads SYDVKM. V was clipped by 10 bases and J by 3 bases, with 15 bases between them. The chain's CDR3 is CAIFRTVDTEAFF. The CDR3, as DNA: TGTGCCATCTTCAGGACTGTTGACACTGAAGCTTTCTTT.

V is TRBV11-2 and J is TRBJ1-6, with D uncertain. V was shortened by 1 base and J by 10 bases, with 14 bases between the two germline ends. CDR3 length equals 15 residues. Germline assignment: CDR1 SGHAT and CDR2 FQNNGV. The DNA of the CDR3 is TGTGCCAGCAGCTTAGGATATAGCGTCGCCTCACCCCTCCACTTT. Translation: CASSLGYSVASPLHF.

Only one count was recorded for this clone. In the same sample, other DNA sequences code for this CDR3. The CDR3 region is CAWSAQGYEQYF. The CDR3 coding sequence is TGTGCCTGGAGTGCGCAGGGCTACGAGCAGTACTTC. The chain is built from TRBV30 and TRBJ2-7; D may be TRBD1 (5 bases). Per germline, CDR1 GTSNPN and CDR2 SVGIG (reference sequence). The CDR3 totals 12 residues. The V gene lost 1 base and the J gene lost 3 bases, with 7 bases spanning the gap.

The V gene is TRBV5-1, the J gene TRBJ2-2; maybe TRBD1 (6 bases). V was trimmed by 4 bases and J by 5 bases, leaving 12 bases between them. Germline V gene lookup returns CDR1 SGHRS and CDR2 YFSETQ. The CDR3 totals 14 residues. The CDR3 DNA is TGCGCCAGCAGCCGGGACAAACTAACCGGGGAGCTGTTTTTT. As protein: CASSRDKLTGELFF.

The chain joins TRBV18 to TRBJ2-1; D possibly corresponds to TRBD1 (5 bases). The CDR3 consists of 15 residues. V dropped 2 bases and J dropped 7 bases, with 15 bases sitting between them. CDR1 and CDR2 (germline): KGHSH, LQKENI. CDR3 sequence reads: CASSPVQGKGNEQFF. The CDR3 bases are TGTGCCAGCTCACCAGTGCAGGGAAAGGGGAATGAGCAGTTCTTC.

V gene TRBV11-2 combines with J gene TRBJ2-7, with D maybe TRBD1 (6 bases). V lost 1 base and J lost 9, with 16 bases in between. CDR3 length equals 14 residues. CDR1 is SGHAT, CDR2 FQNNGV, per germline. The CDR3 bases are TGTGCCAGCAGCTTAGTCCCTAGGGGGTCCGGGCAGTACTTC. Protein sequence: CASSLVPRGSGQYF.

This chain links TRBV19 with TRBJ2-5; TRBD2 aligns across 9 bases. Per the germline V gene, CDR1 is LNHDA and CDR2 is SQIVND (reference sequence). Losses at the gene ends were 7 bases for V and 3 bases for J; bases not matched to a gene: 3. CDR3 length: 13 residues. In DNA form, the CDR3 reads TGTGCCAGTATGGGACTAGCAGAAGAGACCCAGTACTTC. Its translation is CASMGLAEETQYF.

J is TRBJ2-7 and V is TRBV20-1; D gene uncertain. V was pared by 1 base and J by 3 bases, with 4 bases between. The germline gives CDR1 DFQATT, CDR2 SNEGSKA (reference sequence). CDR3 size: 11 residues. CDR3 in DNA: TGCAGTGCTAGAGTTGTCTACGAGCAGTACTTC. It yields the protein CSARVVYEQYF.